This TCR beta chain was recorded in a study of blood T cell repertoires in COVID-19. Study-level background: Spain, Italy and the United States supplied samples that represented acute and convalescent COVID-19. The cDNA or gDNA used as material had been derived from T cells, B-cell-depleted T cells, or PBMCs.

The CDR3 has 16 residues. Germline lookup yields CDR1 MNHNS and CDR2 SASEGT. Trimming pared 2 bases from V and 0 bases from J, leaving 12 bases between. Methods used by the authors: Reference gene primers were amplified, and this amplification served to estimate nucleated cell counts. Repertoires were generated with immunoSEQ multiplex PCR, while TCRdb's copy carries only in-frame clones and drops some. Clone size and V and J calls were adopted from that table, with D and trimming inferred from the DNA. Of almost 20,000 clones listed, approximately 79% were seen once; the top ten hold just over 55%. This clonotype was obtained from an elderly man with acute or convalescent COVID-19. The chain links TRBV6-1 to TRBJ2-3, with D unclear. Sequenced input: peripheral blood. The CDR3 coding sequence is TGTGCCAGCAGTGAACACTACCGCTCGAGCACAGATACGCAGTATTTT. This translates into CASSEHYRSSTDTQYF.